The entry below gives a single TCR beta chain sequence along with its context. The data were produced by immunoSEQ multiplex PCR, yet TCRdb's version contains in-frame clones alone and is incomplete. The sample holds some 80,000 clones, around 92% seen once. The data belong to a study of control samples from healthy donors and cancer patients. The V gene end was trimmed by 4 bases and the J gene end by 7 bases; junction bases not matched to a gene: 7. The CDR3 covers 14 residues. Looked up from germline, CDR1 is SGHRS and CDR2 is YFSETQ. The V call is TRBV5-1, the J call TRBJ1-5; TRBD1 agrees at 8 bases. The sequence was collected from a man in his fifties in good health. The sample taken for sequencing was blood. CDR3: CASSPSGGWQPQHF. The CDR3 coding sequence is TGCGCCAGCAGCCCATCAGGGGGCTGGCAGCCCCAGCATTTT.